One and the same sample provided the 27 T cell receptor beta chains below, sequenced in a study of T cell changes during pregnancy in multiple sclerosis. The table came from immunoSEQ multiplex PCR; TCRdb's copy has only in-frame clones and leaves some out. Among around 71,000 clones listed, over 85% were seen once. The source was peripheral blood, collected in the third trimester of pregnancy. These receptors all come from a female donor with multiple sclerosis, enrolled in a pregnancy study.

The rearrangement joins TRBV6-1 to TRBJ1-3, with a weak D call TRBD1 (5 bases). V was cut by 7 bases and J by 0 bases, with 13 bases left in between. The CDR3 is 15 residues long. Germline CDR1 reads MNHNS; CDR2 reads SASEGT. Here the CDR3 reads CASIHRFNSGNTIYF. CDR3 coding DNA: TGTGCCAGCATCCACAGGTTTAACTCTGGAAACACCATATATTTT.

The chain recombines TRBV30 with TRBJ2-2; TRBD2 matches at 9 bases. The junction had 8 bases not matched to a gene; V was cut back by 7 bases and J by 2 bases. This CDR3 is built from 15 residues. Germline CDR1 reads GTSNPN; CDR2 reads SVGIG (reference sequence). The CDR3 DNA is TGTGCCTCCAAGATTAGCGGGAGAAACACCGGGGAGCTGTTTTTT. Translation: CASKISGRNTGELFF.

The V gene is TRBV9, the J gene TRBJ1-3; the match to TRBD1 covers 8 bases. Per germline, CDR1 SGDLS and CDR2 YYNGEE. V gave up 0 bases and J gave up 1 base; unmatched junction bases: 6. The CDR3 consists of 17 residues. The CDR3 here is CASSVGDYRGSGNTIYF. Here the CDR3 DNA reads TGTGCCAGCAGCGTAGGCGACTACAGGGGGTCTGGAAACACCATATATTTT.

This chain links TRBV28 with TRBJ2-1; tentatively, D is TRBD2 (5 bases). The length of the CDR3 is 16 residues. V was trimmed by 5 bases and J by 2 bases, leaving 16 bases between them. From germline, CDR1 is MDHEN and CDR2 SYDVKM. Here the CDR3 DNA reads TGTGCCAGCAGTGAAGGACTTTTCCACACCTACAATGAGCAGTTCTTC. It is translated as CASSEGLFHTYNEQFF.

The chain links TRBV7-2 to TRBJ2-7; 9 bases agree with TRBD2. The CDR3 consists of 15 residues. CDR1 is SGHTA and CDR2 is FQGNSA in the germline V gene. The V gene end was trimmed by 1 base and the J gene end by 5 bases; junction bases not matched to a gene: 6. The CDR3 here is CASSLVASGEHEQYF. The CDR3 bases are TGTGCCAGCAGCTTAGTCGCTAGCGGGGAGCACGAGCAGTACTTC. The variable domain in full, completed from reference TRBV7-2 and TRBJ2-7, reads GAGVSQSPSNKVTEKGKDVELRCDPISGHTALYWYRQSLGQGLEFLIYFQGNSAPDKSGLPSDRFSAERTGGSVSTLTIQRTQQEDSAVYLCASSLVASGEHEQYFGPGTRLTVT.

J is TRBJ2-5 and V is TRBV18; D perhaps matches TRBD2 (5 bases). CDR3 length equals 12 residues. V lost 5 bases to trimming and J lost 5 bases, with 9 bases between them. In germline, CDR1 is KGHSH, CDR2 LQKENI. CDR3 DNA: TGTGCCAGCTCAGCGCGGAGGGAGACCCAGTACTTC. It codes for CASSARRETQYF. The entire variable domain, with the rest obtained from reference TRBV18 and TRBJ2-5, is as follows: NAGVMQNPRHLVRRRGQEARLRCSPMKGHSHVYWYRQLPEEGLKFMVYLQKENIIDESGMPKERFSAEFPKEGPSILRIQQVVRGDSAAYFCASSARRETQYFGPGTRLLVL.

For this clone: At one of its ends the junction is not consistent with the germline gene, which may arise from a read error. The rearrangement links TRBV30 to TRBJ1-1; possible D gene TRBD1, 5 bases. This CDR3 has 13 residues. Germline V gene sequence: CDR1 GTSNPN, CDR2 SVGIG (reference sequence). CDR3 amino acids: CVWSVFGGTEAFF. CDR3 nucleotide sequence: TGTGTCTGGAGTGTTTTCGGGGGAACTGAAGCTTTCTTT. Full variable domain (rest looked up from reference TRBV30 and TRBJ1-1): SQTIHQWPATLVQPVGSPLSLECTVEGTSNPNLYWYRQAAGRGLQLLFYSVGIGQISSEVPQNLSASRPQDRQFILSSKKLLLSDSGFYLCVWSVFGGTEAFFGQGTRLTVV.

This rearrangement joins TRBV6-4 to TRBJ2-2, with D possibly matching TRBD1 (5 bases). The CDR3 has 13 residues. V was cut by 2 bases and J by 5 bases, with 6 bases left in between. Germline lookup yields CDR1 MRHNA and CDR2 SNTAGT. The CDR3 nucleotides read TGTGCCAGCAGTGACAAGGGGACCGGGGAGCTGTTTTTT. This codes for CASSDKGTGELFF.

This clone occurred once. The gene calls are TRBV10-3 and TRBJ2-1; TRBD2 aligns across 9 bases. Trimming removed 0 bases from V and 7 bases from J; junction bases left unmatched: 7. In germline, CDR1 is ENHRY, CDR2 SYGVKD. This CDR3 contains 16 residues. CDR3 sequence reads: CAISESVREGRNEQFF. Here the CDR3 DNA reads TGTGCCATCAGTGAGTCCGTGCGGGAGGGCCGGAATGAGCAGTTCTTC.

The chain couples TRBV7-8 to TRBJ2-1, with TRBD2 matching 7 bases. CDR1 and CDR2 (germline): SGHVS, FQNEAQ. Germline trimming cut 5 bases from V and 5 bases from J; bases unmatched to any gene: 6. There are 14 residues in the CDR3. The CDR3 region is CASSRREYNNEQFF. The CDR3 DNA reads TGTGCCAGCAGCCGGCGGGAGTATAACAATGAGCAGTTCTTC.

This clone turned up a few times. The gene calls are TRBV30 and TRBJ1-2; D uncertain. CDR3 length: 11 amino acids. Germline V gene sequence: CDR1 GTSNPN, CDR2 SVGIG (reference sequence). Trimming took 1 base from V and 8 from J, leaving 8 bases between them. In DNA form, the CDR3 reads TGTGCCTGGAGTGGGGCTTTGGGCTACACCTTC. Translating gives CAWSGALGYTF. The variable domain in full, completed from reference TRBV30 and TRBJ1-2, reads SQTIHQWPATLVQPVGSPLSLECTVEGTSNPNLYWYRQAAGRGLQLLFYSVGIGQISSEVPQNLSASRPQDRQFILSSKKLLLSDSGFYLCAWSGALGYTFGSGTRLTVV.

The rearrangement links TRBV6-5 to TRBJ2-3; 7 bases line up with TRBD2. V lost 5 bases and J lost 6; bases outside the gene matches: 2. The CDR3 loop spans 12 amino acids. CDR1 and CDR2 from the germline V gene are MNHEY and SVGAGI. DNA of the CDR3: TGTGCCAGCAGTGACGGGGGGGATACGCAGTATTTT. Amino acid sequence: CASSDGGDTQYF.

The chain links TRBV7-8 to TRBJ2-7; TRBD1 agrees at 7 bases. Germline lookup yields CDR1 SGHVS and CDR2 FQNEAQ. J lost 5 bases, V lost 5 bases, and 9 bases had no gene match. This CDR3 comprises 14 residues. The CDR3 loop is CASSRLTGVDEQYF. In DNA, the CDR3 is TGTGCCAGCAGCCGCCTAACAGGGGTCGACGAGCAGTACTTC.

This clone has a handful of counts. The rearrangement links TRBV7-9 to TRBJ2-1, with unresolved D. Trimming cost V 5 bases and J 16 bases, with 6 bases left between them. In germline, CDR1 is SEHNR, CDR2 FQNEAQ (reference sequence). CDR3 length: 8 residues. This chain's CDR3 is CASSALFF. In nucleotides, the CDR3 is TGTGCCAGCAGCGCACTCTTCTTC.

This chain connects TRBV5-1 to TRBJ2-7; 9 bases match TRBD2. From germline, CDR1 is SGHRS and CDR2 YFSETQ. Trimming cost V 1 base and J 0 bases; bases outside gene matches: 5. The CDR3 length is 16 residues. The CDR3 DNA sequence: TGCGCCAGCAGCTTGATTGCGGGAGGGAACTCCTACGAGCAGTACTTC. It encodes CASSLIAGGNSYEQYF.

This rearrangement joins TRBV6-6 to TRBJ1-3, with TRBD1 as a possible D gene (5 bases). The V gene's germline CDR1 is MNHNY and CDR2 SVGAGI (reference sequence). Trimming cost V 8 bases and J 0 bases, with 11 bases left between them. The CDR3 spans 14 residues. The CDR3 coding sequence is TGTGCCAGCTCGGGGGTAACCTCTGGAAACACCATATATTTT. Its protein is CASSGVTSGNTIYF.

The chain carries TRBV14 and TRBJ1-1; tentative D call: TRBD1 (5 bases). Trimming took off 0 bases at V and 3 bases at J, with 29 bases between the two ends. Germline CDR1 SGHDN, CDR2 FVKESK. The CDR3 spans 21 residues. This CDR3 reads CASSQDKVRWGVYTGDTEAFF. The CDR3 DNA reads as TGTGCCAGCAGCCAAGACAAAGTAAGATGGGGGGTATATACGGGGGACACTGAAGCTTTCTTT.

The chain is built from TRBV28 and TRBJ1-2; D gene uncertain. CDR3 length equals 12 residues. Looked up from germline, CDR1 is MDHEN and CDR2 is SYDVKM. V was cut by 5 bases and J by 2 bases, with 6 bases left in between. The CDR3 nucleotides are TGTGCCAGCAGTCAGACAAACTATGGCTACACCTTC. Protein sequence: CASSQTNYGYTF.

The V gene is TRBV28, the J gene TRBJ2-5; a possible D gene is TRBD1 (6 bases). CDR3 length: 13 residues. Trimming took off 3 bases at V and 3 bases at J, with 8 bases between the two ends. CDR1 and CDR2 from the germline V gene are MDHEN and SYDVKM. CDR3 DNA sequence: TGTGCCAGCAGTTTGGGGGCAGAAGAGACCCAGTACTTC. It codes for CASSLGAEETQYF.

In its sample, this clone was seen once. V gene TRBV2 combines with J gene TRBJ1-1, with D perhaps TRBD1 (6 bases). Between the trimmed V and J ends, which lost 5 bases and 4 bases, there was a span of 14 bases. This CDR3 spans 14 amino acids. Per germline, CDR1 SNHLY and CDR2 FYNNEI. CDR3 nucleotide sequence: TGTGCCAGCAGTTTGGGGGGGGCGGCCACTGAAGCTTTCTTT. The encoded protein is CASSLGGAATEAFF.

This chain connects TRBV28 to TRBJ2-7, with a tentative D call TRBD2 (6 bases). The germline V and J ends were trimmed by 5 bases and 3 bases, with 17 bases remaining between them. The CDR3 is made up of 15 amino acids. The V gene's germline CDR1 is MDHEN and CDR2 SYDVKM. In nucleotides, the CDR3 is TGTGCCAGCAGTACCCCATCGGAGGGCCACTACGAGCAGTACTTC. It is translated as CASSTPSEGHYEQYF. The full variable domain, its missing parts supplied by reference TRBV28 and TRBJ2-7, is DVKVTQSSRYLVKRTGEKVFLECVQDMDHENMFWYRQDPGLGLRLIYFSYDVKMKEKGDIPEGYSVSREKKERFSLILESASTNQTSMYLCASSTPSEGHYEQYFGPGTRLTVT.

The CDR3 coding sequence is TGTGCCAGCAGCTTACGGAGATCCTATAATTCACCCCTCCACTTT. Protein product: CASSLRRSYNSPLHF. The chain uses TRBV5-6 and TRBJ1-6; D gene uncertain. Trimming removed 2 bases at V and 1 base at J, with 7 bases between. This CDR3 spans 15 amino acids. Germline CDR1 SGHDT, CDR2 YYEEEE.

This sequence joins TRBV2 and TRBJ2-1; 8 bases align to TRBD2. This CDR3 spans 15 amino acids. Germline loops: CDR1 SNHLY, CDR2 FYNNEI. V lost 6 bases to trimming and J lost 7 bases; unmatched junction nucleotides: 11. The CDR3 sequence: CASRGLLSGINEQFF. In DNA form, the CDR3 reads TGTGCCAGCAGAGGACTCCTTAGCGGGATTAATGAGCAGTTCTTC.

The chain carries TRBV7-3 and TRBJ2-5, with D possibly TRBD1 on 5 matching bases. With 1 base removed from V and 1 base from J, the gap between germline ends came to 10 bases. The V gene's germline CDR1 is SGHTA and CDR2 FQGTGA. The length of the CDR3 is 15 residues. CDR3 DNA sequence: TGTGCCAGCAGCTTAAACCCAGGGTCCCAAGAGACCCAGTACTTC. Translating it yields CASSLNPGSQETQYF.

This clone has only one observation. The chain uses TRBV6-1 and TRBJ2-7, with D possibly matching TRBD2 (6 bases). Looked up from germline, CDR1 is MNHNS and CDR2 is SASEGT. V dropped 8 bases and J dropped 12 bases, with 23 bases sitting between them. The CDR3 totals 13 residues. The CDR3 reads CASYDSPGLDMYF. The CDR3 DNA reads TGTGCCAGCTATGATAGCCCGGGACTCGATATGTACTTC.

J is TRBJ1-4 and V is TRBV2; D gene ambiguous. The germline V and J ends were trimmed by 3 bases and 9 bases, with 23 bases remaining between them. This CDR3 is 17 amino acids long. Germline values: CDR1 SNHLY, CDR2 FYNNEI. The CDR3 bases are TGTGCCAGCAGTGAGTCCCCTCCCGGGAGATCCTTGCAAAAACTGTTTTTT. Translation gives CASSESPPGRSLQKLFF.

In this sample, this clone turned up once. The genes are TRBV18 and TRBJ1-1, with D possibly TRBD1 on 6 matching bases. Germline values: CDR1 KGHSH, CDR2 LQKENI. V dropped 0 bases and J dropped 11 bases, with 16 bases sitting between them. The CDR3 has 14 amino acids. The CDR3 sequence is CASSPPDSTGWAFF. The CDR3 region has the DNA TGTGCCAGCTCACCACCGGACAGTACAGGTTGGGCTTTCTTT.